Below are 5 T cell receptor beta chains sequenced from a single sample in a study of shared clonotypes between healthy human individuals. Assay used: immunoSEQ multiplex PCR; TCRdb lists only in-frame clones, some missing. The table includes approximately 350,000 clones, approximately 96% detected once. The sample comprised memory CD8+ T cells sorted from blood. Subset here: CD45RO+ cells pooled with CCR7-negative TemRA cells. The receptor source for this set is a young man in good health.

The chain couples TRBV30 to TRBJ1-2; D remains ambiguous. Trimming cost V 1 base and J 0 bases, with 3 bases left between them. The CDR3 has 12 residues. Germline loops: CDR1 GTSNPN, CDR2 SVGIG (reference sequence). CDR3 nucleotide sequence: TGTGCCTGGAGTGACACTAACTATGGCTACACCTTC. Amino acids: CAWSDTNYGYTF.

About this clone: The junction departs from germline at one end; a sequencing error may be responsible. The chain combines TRBV7-7 with TRBJ2-3; TRBD2 is a possible D gene (6 bases). CDR3 size: 15 residues. The germline V gene has CDR1 SSHAT and CDR2 FNYEAQ (reference sequence). The DNA for the CDR3 is TGTGCTAGCAGCTTAGGGGCTGCGCGGGGCGAGGCGCAGTATTTT. This encodes CASSLGAARGEAQYF.

The chain combines TRBV5-1 with TRBJ2-5; 9 bases agree with TRBD2. The CDR3 covers 15 residues. Looked up from germline, CDR1 is SGHRS and CDR2 is YFSETQ. The ends lost 4 bases at V and 3 bases at J; junction bases unmatched: 7. CDR3 amino acids: CASSVLAGNKETQYF. CDR3 in DNA: TGCGCCAGCAGCGTCCTAGCGGGGAATAAAGAGACCCAGTACTTC. Filled out from reference TRBV5-1 and TRBJ2-5, the complete variable domain reads KAGVTQTPRYLIKTRGQQVTLSCSPISGHRSVSWYQQTPGQGLQFLFEYFSETQRNKGNFPGRFSGRQFSNSRSEMNVSTLELGDSALYLCASSVLAGNKETQYFGPGTRLLVL.

V is TRBV6-5 and J is TRBJ2-7, with 9 bases fitting TRBD2. The CDR3 is 15 residues long. Germline CDR1 MNHEY, CDR2 SVGAGI. Germline trimming cut 4 bases from V and 4 bases from J; bases unmatched to any gene: 8. DNA for the CDR3: TGTGCCAGCAGTTCCTTTAGACTAGCGGAGTACGAGCAGTACTTC. Translation gives CASSSFRLAEYEQYF.

This chain links TRBV30 with TRBJ2-5, with D tentatively TRBD1 or TRBD2 (5 bases each). Germline-derived CDR1 and CDR2 are GTSNPN and SVGIG (reference sequence). Trimming left V 1 base short and J 5 bases short, with 8 bases between. The CDR3 has 12 residues. For the CDR3, the DNA is TGTGCCTGGAGTGGTCGGGGCGAGACCCAGTACTTC. As protein: CAWSGRGETQYF.